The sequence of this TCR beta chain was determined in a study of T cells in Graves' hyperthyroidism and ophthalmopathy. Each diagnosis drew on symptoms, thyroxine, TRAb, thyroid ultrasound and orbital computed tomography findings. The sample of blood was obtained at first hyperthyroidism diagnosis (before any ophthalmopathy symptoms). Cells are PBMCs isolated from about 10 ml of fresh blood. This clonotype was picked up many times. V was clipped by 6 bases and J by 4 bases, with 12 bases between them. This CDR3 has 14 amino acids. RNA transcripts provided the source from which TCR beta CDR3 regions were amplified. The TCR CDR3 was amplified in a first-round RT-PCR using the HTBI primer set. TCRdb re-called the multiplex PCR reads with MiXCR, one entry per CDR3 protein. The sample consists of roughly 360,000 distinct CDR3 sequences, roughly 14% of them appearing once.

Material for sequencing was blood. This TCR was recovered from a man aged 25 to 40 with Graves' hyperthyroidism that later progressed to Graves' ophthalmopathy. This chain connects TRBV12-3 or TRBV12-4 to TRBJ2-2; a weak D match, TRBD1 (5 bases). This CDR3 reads CASRMQGATGELFF. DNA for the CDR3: TGTGCCAGCAGAATGCAGGGTGCCACCGGGGAGCTGTTTTTT.